These T cell receptor beta chains were read from a single sample in a study of T-cell memory formation after mild COVID-19. Each CDR3 protein gets one entry after TCRdb re-called the 5' RACE reads with MiXCR. The repertoire holds 450,000 to 650,000 distinct CDR3 sequences, 18% seen once, with around 11% in the top ten. The sequencing sample was made of PBMCs or a T cell subset sorted from them (not recorded which). The origin of the receptors is an adult woman who had mild COVID-19 (a few samples of this study predate the infection). Cell type and time point are not known. CDR3s include the opening cysteine and the closing phenylalanine or tryptophan. The D gene is left open where the match is weak. Some rows mark clone size as missing; the rest say once, few, many or name a class of expanded clone.

cdr3_aa: CSVETPRGDYEQYF; cdr3_nt: TGCAGCGTTGAAACGCCAAGAGGAGACTACGAGCAGTACTTC; clone_size: few; d_call: .; v_call: TRBV29-1; j_call: TRBJ2-7
cdr3_aa: CASSLGLAGAGDTQYF; cdr3_nt: TGTGCCAGCAGCTTAGGACTAGCGGGAGCGGGAGATACGCAGTATTTT; clone_size: .; d_call: TRBD2; v_call: TRBV7-6; j_call: TRBJ2-3
cdr3_aa: CASSFSGRLDQYNEQFF; cdr3_nt: TGTGCCAGCAGCTTCAGCGGGAGGTTGGATCAATACAATGAGCAGTTCTTC; clone_size: .; d_call: TRBD2; v_call: TRBV11-3; j_call: TRBJ2-1
cdr3_aa: CASSLRGFPAYNEQFF; cdr3_nt: TGTGCCAGCAGCCTCCGGGGATTTCCCGCTTACAATGAGCAGTTCTTC; clone_size: .; d_call: .; v_call: TRBV11-2; j_call: TRBJ2-1
cdr3_aa: CASSEYSTDTQYF; cdr3_nt: TGTGCCAGCTCGGAATACAGCACAGATACGCAGTATTTT; clone_size: .; d_call: .; v_call: TRBV18; j_call: TRBJ2-3
cdr3_aa: CASSYSDGRADEQYF; cdr3_nt: TGTGCCAGCAGTTACTCGGACGGGAGGGCCGACGAGCAGTACTTC; clone_size: few; d_call: TRBD2; v_call: TRBV6-5; j_call: TRBJ2-7
cdr3_aa: CASSGQGTRELFF; cdr3_nt: TGTGCCAGCAGTGGACAGGGGACCAGGGAGCTGTTTTTT; clone_size: .; d_call: TRBD1; v_call: TRBV2; j_call: TRBJ2-2
cdr3_aa: CASSLNRGMTSGRRYNEQFF; cdr3_nt: TGTGCCAGCAGTTTAAACAGGGGGATGACTAGCGGGAGGAGATACAATGAGCAGTTCTTC; clone_size: .; d_call: TRBD2; v_call: TRBV12-3/TRBV12-4; j_call: TRBJ2-1
cdr3_aa: CASRPGSETHEKLFF; cdr3_nt: TGCGCCAGCAGGCCAGGAAGTGAAACCCATGAAAAACTGTTTTTT; clone_size: few; d_call: .; v_call: TRBV5-1; j_call: TRBJ1-4
cdr3_aa: CASSLAGPQGSYTF; cdr3_nt: TGCGCCAGCAGCTTGGCCGGCCCCCAAGGAAGCTACACCTTC; clone_size: few; d_call: .; v_call: TRBV5-1; j_call: TRBJ1-2
cdr3_aa: CSVFTTGDTEAFF; cdr3_nt: TGCAGCGTTTTTACCACAGGGGACACTGAAGCTTTCTTT; clone_size: few; d_call: TRBD1; v_call: TRBV29-1; j_call: TRBJ1-1
cdr3_aa: CASSRGWDNSPLHF; cdr3_nt: TGTGCCAGCAGCCGAGGCTGGGATAATTCACCCCTCCACTTT; clone_size: .; d_call: .; v_call: TRBV28; j_call: TRBJ1-6
cdr3_aa: CASSFYPPDLYQETQYF; cdr3_nt: TGTGCCAGCAGCTTTTACCCCCCTGACCTGTACCAAGAGACCCAGTACTTC; clone_size: .; d_call: .; v_call: TRBV7-9; j_call: TRBJ2-5
cdr3_aa: CASSDRGFRETQYF; cdr3_nt: TGTGCCAGCAGCGACAGGGGGTTTCGGGAGACCCAGTACTTC; clone_size: few; d_call: TRBD1; v_call: TRBV6-2/TRBV6-3; j_call: TRBJ2-5
cdr3_aa: CASYGTGENEQFF; cdr3_nt: TGTGCCAGCTATGGGACAGGGGAGAATGAGCAGTTCTTC; clone_size: few; d_call: TRBD1; v_call: TRBV7-2; j_call: TRBJ2-1
cdr3_aa: CSASRGLDYGYTF; cdr3_nt: TGCAGTGCTAGCCGGGGCCTGGACTATGGCTACACCTTC; clone_size: .; d_call: .; v_call: TRBV20-1; j_call: TRBJ1-2
cdr3_aa: CATSRQSWSEQYF; cdr3_nt: TGTGCCACCAGTCGACAGAGTTGGTCCGAGCAGTACTTC; clone_size: few; d_call: .; v_call: TRBV24-1; j_call: TRBJ2-7
cdr3_aa: CASSLTLGIDTQYF; cdr3_nt: TGTGCCAGCAGCTTAACACTAGGCATAGATACGCAGTATTTT; clone_size: few; d_call: .; v_call: TRBV7-3; j_call: TRBJ2-3
cdr3_aa: CASSFPSGGRYNEQFF; cdr3_nt: TGTGCCAGCAGCTTCCCTAGCGGGGGACGATACAATGAGCAGTTCTTC; clone_size: .; d_call: TRBD2; v_call: TRBV7-9; j_call: TRBJ2-1